Listed below are T cell receptor beta chains from one sample, sequenced in a study of blood T cell repertoires in COVID-19. Data came from immunoSEQ multiplex PCR; TCRdb stores just in-frame clones and leaves some out. The table has more than 90,000 clones, approximately 87% seen once. The source material was peripheral blood. The receptors derive from a man aged 65 to 85 who had recovered from COVID-19. Both conserved end residues are part of each CDR3. Fields, in order: J gene, D gene, V gene, clone size, CDR3 protein, CDR3 DNA. A D gene is named only where the DNA matches it firmly. For some rows the clone size is stated as once, few or many, or as a class when expanded; others skip it.

J: TRBJ2-2; D: TRBD2; V: TRBV7-9; size: -; CDR3: CASSPLGGGATGELFF; DNA: TGTGCCAGCAGCCCCTTGGGCGGGGGGGCCACCGGGGAGCTGTTTTTT
J: TRBJ2-7; D: -; V: TRBV6-5; size: -; CDR3: CASSYRQAYEQYF; DNA: TGTGCCAGCAGTTACCGACAGGCCTACGAGCAGTACTTC
J: TRBJ2-3; D: -; V: TRBV28; size: -; CDR3: CASSPPGTDTQYF; DNA: TGTGCCAGCAGCCCGCCCGGTACAGATACGCAGTATTTT
J: TRBJ1-2; D: TRBD1; V: TRBV4-1; size: -; CDR3: CASKRTGTGYGYTF; DNA: TGCGCCAGCAAACGTACCGGGACAGGGTATGGCTACACCTTC
J: TRBJ2-3; D: TRBD2; V: TRBV18; size: -; CDR3: CASSPTTAGRSTDTQYF; DNA: TGTGCCAGCTCACCCACTACAGCGGGGAGGAGCACAGATACGCAGTATTTT
J: TRBJ2-7; D: TRBD2; V: TRBV9; size: -; CDR3: CASSVGSGGEYEQYF; DNA: TGTGCCAGCAGCGTAGGGAGCGGGGGAGAATACGAGCAGTACTTC
J: TRBJ1-5; D: -; V: TRBV28; size: -; CDR3: CAAGFGEGNQPQHF; DNA: TGTGCCGCGGGTTTTGGGGAAGGCAATCAGCCCCAGCATTTT
J: TRBJ1-1; D: TRBD1; V: TRBV11-2; size: -; CDR3: CASSVHRGPTEAFF; DNA: TGTGCCAGCAGCGTGCACAGGGGTCCCACTGAAGCTTTCTTT
J: TRBJ2-3; D: TRBD2; V: TRBV5-6; size: -; CDR3: CASSLGTSGGTLYF; DNA: TGTGCCAGCAGCTTGGGGACTAGCGGTGGTACGCTGTATTTT
J: TRBJ2-1; D: TRBD2; V: TRBV5-1; size: -; CDR3: CASTPRGRGGDYNEQFF; DNA: TGCGCCAGCACACCCCGAGGACGGGGGGGCGACTACAATGAGCAGTTCTTC
J: TRBJ2-2; D: -; V: TRBV28; size: -; CDR3: CASSSGTSGTGELFF; DNA: TGTGCCAGCAGTTCCGGGACTTCGGGCACCGGGGAGCTGTTTTTT
J: TRBJ1-6; D: -; V: TRBV21-1; size: -; CDR3: CARLDRGAPIFYNSPLHF; DNA: TGTGCCCGGTTAGACAGGGGGGCGCCCATTTTCTATAATTCACCCCTCCACTTT
J: TRBJ2-5; D: TRBD2; V: TRBV2; size: -; CDR3: CASSVAGVQETQYF; DNA: TGTGCCAGCAGCGTAGCGGGAGTTCAAGAGACCCAGTACTTC
J: TRBJ2-1; D: TRBD2; V: TRBV10-3; size: -; CDR3: CAISEPGTRVDNEQFF; DNA: TGTGCCATCAGTGAACCCGGGACTAGAGTTGACAATGAGCAGTTCTTC
J: TRBJ2-7; D: -; V: TRBV7-6; size: -; CDR3: CASSSAGWEQYF; DNA: TGTGCCAGCAGCTCCGCCGGGTGGGAGCAGTACTTC
J: TRBJ1-6; D: -; V: TRBV7-3; size: -; CDR3: CASSSSGAASPLHF; DNA: TGTGCCAGCAGCTCGAGCGGGGCGGCTTCACCCCTCCACTTT
J: TRBJ1-3; D: -; V: TRBV6-4; size: -; CDR3: CASTVKQGISGNTIYF; DNA: TGTGCCAGCACCGTTAAACAGGGCATCTCTGGAAACACCATATATTTT
J: TRBJ1-1; D: -; V: TRBV19; size: -; CDR3: CASSIERGSAEAFF; DNA: TGTGCCAGTAGTATAGAACGCGGAAGCGCTGAAGCTTTCTTT
J: TRBJ2-4; D: -; V: TRBV6-5; size: -; CDR3: CASSTQGMSKNIQYF; DNA: TGTGCCAGCAGTACACAGGGTATGAGCAAAAACATTCAGTACTTC
J: TRBJ1-5; D: -; V: TRBV28; size: -; CDR3: CASSLLQVLQPQHF; DNA: TGTGCCAGCAGTTTGCTACAGGTTCTTCAGCCCCAGCATTTT
J: TRBJ2-3; D: TRBD1; V: TRBV3-1/TRBV3-2; size: -; CDR3: CASNQGQGASDTQYF; DNA: TGTGCCAGCAACCAGGGACAGGGGGCGAGCGATACGCAGTATTTT
J: TRBJ1-1; D: TRBD1; V: TRBV5-1; size: -; CDR3: CASSSTGVRATEAFF; DNA: TGCGCCAGCAGCTCCACAGGGGTGAGAGCTACTGAAGCTTTCTTT
J: TRBJ1-6; D: -; V: TRBV28; size: -; CDR3: CASRTGRRFYSNSPLHF; DNA: TGTGCCAGCCGCACAGGACGGCGCTTCTATTCGAATTCACCCCTCCACTTT
J: TRBJ2-5; D: -; V: TRBV2; size: once; CDR3: CASSESPEGETQYF; DNA: TGTGCCAGCAGTGAATCCCCGGAGGGAGAGACCCAGTACTTC
J: TRBJ1-3; D: -; V: TRBV4-2; size: few; CDR3: CASSQDRNTIYF; DNA: TGTGCCAGCAGCCAAGACAGAAACACCATATATTTT
J: TRBJ2-1; D: TRBD2; V: TRBV4-2; size: once; CDR3: CASSQDGFREGNEQFF; DNA: TGTGCCAGCAGCCAAGATGGGTTTAGGGAGGGGAATGAGCAGTTCTTC
J: TRBJ2-1; D: -; V: TRBV6-5; size: once; CDR3: CASSYSRGRPNNEQFF; DNA: TGTGCCAGCAGTTACTCGAGAGGGAGGCCCAACAATGAGCAGTTCTTC
J: TRBJ2-7; D: TRBD2; V: TRBV2; size: -; CDR3: CASSEASGVIYEQYF; DNA: TGTGCCAGCAGTGAAGCTAGCGGGGTAATCTACGAGCAGTACTTC
J: TRBJ1-5; D: TRBD1; V: TRBV3-1/TRBV3-2; size: -; CDR3: CASSQAGGQPQHF; DNA: TGTGCCAGCAGCCAGGCAGGGGGCCAGCCCCAGCATTTT
J: TRBJ2-3; D: -; V: TRBV3-1/TRBV3-2; size: few; CDR3: CASYGGPGDTQYF; DNA: TGTGCCAGCTACGGGGGGCCGGGAGATACGCAGTATTTT
J: TRBJ1-4; D: -; V: TRBV7-9; size: -; CDR3: CASSLEGLSLGVNEKLFF; DNA: TGTGCCAGCAGCCTAGAGGGACTGAGCCTCGGGGTTAATGAAAAACTGTTTTTT
J: TRBJ2-1; D: TRBD2; V: TRBV7-2; size: few; CDR3: CASSWGLGYNEQFF; DNA: TGTGCCAGCAGCTGGGGACTAGGATACAATGAGCAGTTCTTC
J: TRBJ2-7; D: TRBD2; V: TRBV4-2; size: -; CDR3: CASSQVSPGLAYEQYF; DNA: TGTGCCAGCAGCCAAGTAAGCCCGGGACTAGCTTACGAGCAGTACTTC
J: TRBJ2-6; D: -; V: TRBV7-6; size: -; CDR3: CASSLRITTGHSGANVLTF; DNA: TGTGCCAGCAGTCTTAGAATTACAACAGGGCACTCTGGGGCCAACGTCCTGACTTTC
J: TRBJ2-7; D: TRBD2; V: TRBV7-8; size: -; CDR3: CASSFGLAGELGEQYF; DNA: TGTGCCAGCAGCTTTGGACTAGCGGGAGAATTGGGGGAGCAGTACTTC